This T cell receptor (beta chain) was sequenced for a study of shared clonotypes between healthy human individuals. Study overall: Donors, aged 18 to 49, were a couple of women and three men. Broader study findings: Memory subsets generally showed lower estimated richness than naive subsets.

Regarding this clone: The antigen is unknown.

Healthy and HIV-negative, the adult donors had no recent acute infections or vaccinations. DNA at about 200 ng, about 30,000 T cell genomes, went into sorted-subset replicate PCRs. Data came from immunoSEQ multiplex PCR; TCRdb stores just in-frame clones and leaves some out. Of some 2,000,000 clones in the sample, 90% to 95% are singletons; the top ten hold 0.13%. The CDR3 consists of 18 residues. Germline assignment: CDR1 SEHNR and CDR2 FQNEAQ (reference sequence). V shed 1 base and J 5 bases; nucleotides not matched to a gene: 14. Sequencing was carried out using naive CD4+ T cells sorted from blood. Indicated subset: CD45RA+ positively selected. This clonotype was sampled from a man between 18 and 35 years old in good health. The chain employs TRBV7-9 and TRBJ2-1, with TRBD2 matching over 7 bases. CDR3 DNA: TGTGCCAGCAGCTTAGAAGGCAGTTTGGGAGGGCTACACAATGAGCAGTTCTTC. As protein: CASSLEGSLGGLHNEQFF.